This T cell receptor beta chain was observed in a study of long-term antiretroviral therapy in people with HIV. Study summary: Samples collected earliest predate the 2015 immediate-ART recommendation by about a decade.

Germline-derived CDR1 and CDR2 are LGHNT and FRNRAP. Trimming pared 1 base from V and 2 bases from J, leaving 8 bases between. The CDR3 covers 14 residues. A v3.0 immunoSEQ assay was performed at survey level. Only in-frame clones appear in the TCRdb table, and some are missing; sequencing was by immunoSEQ multiplex PCR. Of 30,000 or so clones listed, 78% are singletons. A single count supports this clone. Its antigen is as yet unknown. Study-level results: Repertoires from HIV showed CDR3 length ranges narrower than those of controls.

Per donor, at least one pre-ART and at least two post-ART PBMC samples were obtained. This specimen consisted of unsorted PBMCs, obtained 1.5 years before starting antiretroviral therapy. This TCR came from a young man with HIV. The rearrangement links TRBV12-5 to TRBJ2-5; unclear D gene. The CDR3 DNA is TGTGCTAGTGGTTTGGATTCCAGGCAAGAGACCCAGTACTTC. Protein: CASGLDSRQETQYF.